This is a list of T cell receptor beta chains from one sample in a study of T cell responses to AZD1222 COVID-19 vaccine. The data were produced by immunoSEQ multiplex PCR, yet TCRdb's version contains in-frame clones alone and is incomplete. The top ten hold approximately 22% of the sample, which has nearly 110,000 clones, around 90% seen once. Sequences were derived from peripheral blood, sampled on day 0 of AZD1222 vaccination. All receptors come from an adult in good health. CDR3s include the opening cysteine and the closing phenylalanine or tryptophan. D genes are given only for firm matches. Size is stated for part of the rows, as once, few or many counts, or as a class when the clone is expanded.

>TRBD2|TRBV19|TRBJ2-3|-
CASSILSGGAGADTQYF
TGTGCCAGTAGTATTTTAAGCGGGGGGGCCGGGGCGGATACGCAGTATTTT
>-|TRBV3-1/TRBV3-2|TRBJ1-3|once
CASSHPVGGRLSGNTIYF
TGTGCCAGCAGCCACCCCGTTGGAGGCAGACTCTCTGGAAACACCATATATTTT
>-|TRBV7-9|TRBJ1-2|-
CASSLGDTNYGYTF
TGTGCCAGCAGCTTAGGGGACACAAACTATGGCTACACCTTC
>-|TRBV7-8|TRBJ1-6|-
CASSLRSEGQGRTTLHF
TGTGCCAGCAGCTTAAGGTCCGAGGGGCAGGGAAGGACTACCCTCCACTTT
>TRBD1|TRBV7-2|TRBJ2-3|-
CASSSRTGTDTQYF
TGTGCCAGCAGCTCCAGGACAGGGACAGATACGCAGTATTTT
>-|TRBV7-2|TRBJ1-4|-
CASSSYRATNEKLFF
TGTGCCAGCAGCTCATACAGAGCAACTAATGAAAAACTGTTTTTT
>-|TRBV11-2|TRBJ1-4|-
CASSQRTGINEKLFF
TGTGCCAGCAGCCAAAGGACGGGCATTAATGAAAAACTGTTTTTT
>-|TRBV10-3|TRBJ2-7|-
CAISAGYEQYF
TGTGCCATCAGTGCAGGCTACGAGCAGTACTTC
>-|TRBV4-3|TRBJ2-6|-
CASSQETGSGANVLTF
TGCGCCAGCAGCCAGGAAACAGGGTCTGGGGCCAACGTCCTGACTTTC
>-|TRBV5-6|TRBJ1-6|-
CASSLKGSPLHF
TGTGCCAGCAGCTTGAAGGGGTCACCCCTCCACTTT
>TRBD1|TRBV6-2/TRBV6-3|TRBJ2-6|once
CASSYSWDRNSGANVLTF
TGTGCCAGCAGTTACTCGTGGGACAGGAACTCTGGGGCCAACGTCCTGACTTTC
>-|TRBV10-1|TRBJ2-2|-
CASSETTGELFF
TGCGCCAGCAGTGAAACAACCGGGGAGCTGTTTTTT
>-|TRBV29-1|TRBJ1-1|-
CSVGQLEAFF
TGCAGCGTTGGACAGCTAGAAGCTTTCTTT
>-|TRBV10-1|TRBJ1-2|-
CASSALDIYYGYTF
TGCGCCAGCAGTGCTCTCGACATATACTATGGCTACACCTTC
>TRBD1|TRBV12-5|TRBJ2-7|-
CASGPHRGEQYF
TGTGCTAGTGGTCCGCACAGGGGCGAGCAGTACTTC
>-|TRBV19|TRBJ1-2|-
CASSGFEGDLLIFNYGYTF
TGTGCCAGTAGTGGGTTCGAGGGGGACCTATTGATCTTTAACTATGGCTACACCTTC
>-|TRBV19|TRBJ2-1|-
CASSLTAYNEQFF
TGTGCCAGTAGTCTGACTGCTTACAATGAGCAGTTCTTC
>-|TRBV12-3/TRBV12-4|TRBJ2-2|-
CASSRGGELFF
TGTGCCAGCAGTCGTGGCGGGGAGCTGTTTTTT
>TRBD2|TRBV6-5|TRBJ2-5|few
CASTLTSGRIETQYF
TGTGCCAGCACTCTAACTAGCGGGCGGATAGAGACCCAGTACTTC
>TRBD1|TRBV6-1|TRBJ2-2|-
CASSAMDRGRGGELFF
TGTGCCAGCAGTGCCATGGACAGGGGTCGTGGCGGGGAGCTGTTTTTT
>-|TRBV5-1|TRBJ2-1|once
CASSLVGVNEQFF
TGCGCCAGCAGCTTGGTGGGGGTCAATGAGCAGTTCTTC
>-|TRBV3-1/TRBV3-2|TRBJ2-7|-
CASSQGWDTSYEQYF
TGTGCCAGCAGCCAAGGGTGGGACACCTCCTACGAGCAGTACTTC
>-|TRBV30|TRBJ1-6|-
CAWSSTGSSYNSPLHF
TGTGCCTGGAGTAGTACAGGGAGCTCCTATAATTCACCCCTCCACTTT
>-|TRBV28|TRBJ2-3|-
CASSLESNTQYF
TGTGCCAGCAGTTTAGAATCGAATACGCAGTATTTT
>TRBD2|TRBV28|TRBJ2-5|-
CASSFQRGGRETQYF
TGTGCCAGCAGTTTTCAGCGGGGGGGGAGAGAGACCCAGTACTTC
>TRBD2|TRBV2|TRBJ2-7|-
CASGRTSGGYEQYF
TGTGCCAGCGGGAGGACTAGCGGGGGCTACGAGCAGTACTTC
>-|TRBV7-2|TRBJ1-1|-
CASSLMGKTGSNTEAFF
TGTGCCAGCAGCTTAATGGGGAAAACAGGGTCGAACACTGAAGCTTTCTTT
>-|TRBV7-8|TRBJ2-7|-
CASSTQGGVGYEQYF
TGTGCCAGCAGCACACAGGGGGGGGTCGGCTACGAGCAGTACTTC
>TRBD1|TRBV28|TRBJ1-5|-
CASHRQGERGQPQHF
TGTGCCAGCCATCGACAGGGAGAGAGGGGTCAGCCCCAGCATTTT
>TRBD2|TRBV25-1|TRBJ2-1|-
CASSEALAGVNEQFF
TGTGCCAGCAGTGAGGCTCTAGCGGGGGTCAATGAGCAGTTCTTC
>-|TRBV3-1/TRBV3-2|TRBJ1-4|once
CASRVAGSNEKLFF
TGTGCCAGCAGGGTCGCAGGATCAAATGAAAAACTGTTTTTT
>TRBD2|TRBV5-1|TRBJ2-7|-
CASSLGFGTSGGNEQYF
TGCGCCAGCAGCTTGGGCTTCGGTACTAGCGGGGGCAACGAGCAGTACTTC
>-|TRBV7-2|TRBJ2-2|-
CASSFRLGSTGELFF
TGTGCCAGCAGCTTCCGACTAGGGAGTACCGGGGAGCTGTTTTTT
>-|TRBV5-1|TRBJ1-2|-
CASSLSPGYGYTF
TGCGCCAGCAGCTTGTCTCCAGGCTATGGCTACACCTTC
>TRBD1|TRBV19|TRBJ1-2|-
CASSIGRQGLGLRYTF
TGTGCCAGTAGTATTGGGCGACAGGGCCTGGGGTTGCGCTACACCTTC
>TRBD1|TRBV10-3|TRBJ2-7|-
CAISPGQGSYEQYF
TGTGCCATCAGTCCGGGACAGGGGTCCTACGAGCAGTACTTC
>-|TRBV21-1|TRBJ2-5|-
CASSAKTGSETQYF
TGTGCCAGCAGCGCAAAGACAGGGTCGGAGACCCAGTACTTC
>-|TRBV10-3|TRBJ1-1|-
CAISEGGFAGTEAFF
TGTGCCATCAGTGAGGGGGGTTTTGCTGGCACTGAAGCTTTCTTT
>-|TRBV7-8|TRBJ2-3|-
CASAVREGDTQYF
TGTGCCAGCGCGGTCCGGGAAGGGGATACGCAGTATTTT
>-|TRBV3-1/TRBV3-2|TRBJ1-5|-
CASSQDAGGLQPQHF
TGTGCCAGCAGCCAAGATGCGGGGGGGCTTCAGCCCCAGCATTTT
>-|TRBV15|TRBJ1-1|-
CATSRDRWGAELNTEAFF
TGTGCCACCAGCAGAGATCGATGGGGGGCCGAGCTGAACACTGAAGCTTTCTTT
>-|TRBV6-2/TRBV6-3|TRBJ1-2|-
CASSGDGGGYTF
TGTGCCAGCAGTGGCGATGGAGGTGGCTACACCTTC
>-|TRBV3-1/TRBV3-2|TRBJ2-7|-
CASSLGSLAYEQYF
TGTGCCAGCAGCCTAGGGTCCCTGGCGTACGAGCAGTACTTC
>-|TRBV4-3|TRBJ2-7|-
CASSQDSGGPYEQYF
TGCGCCAGCAGCCAAGACTCCGGGGGGCCCTACGAGCAGTACTTC
>TRBD2|TRBV7-2|TRBJ2-7|-
CASSVLAGTQYEQYF
TGTGCCAGCAGCGTCTTAGCGGGGACCCAGTACGAGCAGTACTTC
>TRBD1|TRBV3-1/TRBV3-2|TRBJ1-6|-
CASSQQGAWPPLHF
TGTGCCAGCAGCCAACAGGGGGCCTGGCCACCCCTCCACTTT
>-|TRBV12-5|TRBJ2-2|once
CASRGIITGELFF
TGTGCTAGCAGGGGAATAATCACCGGGGAGCTGTTTTTT